One sample yielded the 17 T cell receptor beta chains listed below, sequenced in a study of T cell repertoires in cytomegalovirus infection. TCRdb independently ran MiXCR on the reads; one entry per CDR3 protein. The table lists 350,000 to 500,000 distinct CDR3 sequences, roughly a third of them singletons. The specimen was PBMCs. These receptors all stem from a human donor in good health (CMV status not recorded). Some clones in this sample may be carry-over from other donors' samples.

This clonotype occurred once. This may come from a read error, since a much larger clone is one base off. The gene calls are TRBV28 and TRBJ1-2; no definite D call. V was trimmed by 7 bases and J by 5 bases, leaving 17 bases between them. This CDR3 spans 14 amino acids. CDR1 is MDHEN and CDR2 is SYDVKM in the germline V gene. The chain's CDR3 is CASMGGSGGYGYTF. In DNA, the CDR3 is TGTGCCAGCATGGGAGGGTCGGGAGGTTATGGCTACACCTTC.

This sequence joins TRBV15 and TRBJ1-3; D not resolved. With 2 bases removed from V and 4 bases from J, the gap between germline ends came to 9 bases. The CDR3 is 14 amino acids. Germline V gene sequence: CDR1 LNHNV, CDR2 YYDKDF (reference sequence). The CDR3 spells CATSRRPAGNTIYF. The CDR3 bases are TGTGCCACCAGCAGACGACCTGCGGGAAACACCATATATTTT. The full variable domain, completed using reference TRBV15 and TRBJ1-3, is DAMVIQNPRYQVTQFGKPVTLSCSQTLNHNVMYWYQQKSSQAPKLLFHYYDKDFNNEADTPDNFQSRRPNTSFCFLDIRSPGLGDTAMYLCATSRRPAGNTIYFGEGSWLTVV.

Details on this clonotype: Being one base from a much bigger clone, this may be a read error. It is likely a read error, because the conserved phenylalanine at the end of the CDR3 is missing. The chain is built from TRBV12-3 or TRBV12-4 and TRBJ2-3; maybe TRBD1 (6 bases). Trimming stripped 7 bases from V and 4 bases from J, with 18 bases between. There are 15 residues in the CDR3. CDR3 in amino acids: CASTPRGGPADTQYL. Written as DNA, the CDR3 is TGTGCCAGCACCCCCCGAGGGGGACCGGCAGATACGCAGTATTTG.

The chain couples TRBV11-2 to TRBJ2-3; D not certain. Germline CDR1 is SGHAT and CDR2 is FQNNGV. V lost 8 bases and J 5 bases, leaving 17 bases between the germline ends. This CDR3 is built from 14 residues. The chain's CDR3 is CASAPPPWLDTQYF. The CDR3 DNA sequence: TGTGCCAGCGCTCCCCCCCCGTGGCTAGATACGCAGTATTTT.

V gene TRBV2 combines with J gene TRBJ1-5, with D unclear. Trimming took off 4 bases at V and 9 bases at J, with 16 bases between the two ends. The CDR3 runs to 14 residues. From germline, CDR1 is SNHLY and CDR2 FYNNEI. The CDR3 nucleotides read TGTGCCAGCAGTGTCAACAGCCGACTGGGGCCCCAGCATTTT. It yields the protein CASSVNSRLGPQHF.

The gene calls are TRBV6-6 and TRBJ1-1; the D gene is possibly TRBD1 (6 bases). CDR3 size: 14 residues. From germline, CDR1 is MNHNY and CDR2 SVGAGI (reference sequence). Trimming took off 8 bases at V and 0 bases at J, with 13 bases between the two ends. CDR3 coding DNA: TGTGCCAGCTTCTTTGGGGGCGTGAACACTGAAGCTTTCTTT. Its protein is CASFFGGVNTEAFF.

This sequence joins TRBV5-8 and TRBJ1-4; the match to TRBD1 covers 11 bases. Germline V gene lookup returns CDR1 SGHTS and CDR2 YDEGEE. V shed 4 bases and J 0 bases; nucleotides not matched to a gene: 5. CDR3 length: 17 residues. DNA of the CDR3: TGTGCCAGCAGCCCGGGACAGGGGGGTGCAACTAATGAAAAACTGTTTTTT. Its translation: CASSPGQGGATNEKLFF.

The chain is built from TRBV28 and TRBJ1-5; D possibly corresponds to TRBD1 (5 bases). Germline CDR1 is MDHEN and CDR2 is SYDVKM. Trimming stripped 7 bases from V and 4 bases from J, with 14 bases between. The CDR3 runs to 14 residues. Here the CDR3 reads CASTWGGGNQPQHF. The CDR3 nucleotides are TGTGCCAGCACCTGGGGGGGGGGGAATCAGCCCCAGCATTTT.

Ten or more counts support this clonotype. This chain joins TRBV25-1 and TRBJ1-4, with D possibly matching TRBD1 (5 bases). The CDR3 covers 15 residues. Trimming cost V 4 bases and J 5 bases, with 14 bases left between them. CDR1 is MGHDK and CDR2 is SYGVNS in the germline V gene. CDR3 sequence reads: CASSGRHRRNEKLFF. The CDR3 DNA reads as TGTGCCAGCAGTGGTAGACACAGGAGAAATGAAAAACTGTTTTTT.

A few counts support this clonotype. The chain carries TRBV15 and TRBJ1-3; a weak D match, TRBD1 (5 bases). V was pared by 0 bases and J by 7 bases, with 13 bases between. The length of the CDR3 is 15 residues. From germline, CDR1 is LNHNV and CDR2 YYDKDF (reference sequence). Here the CDR3 DNA reads TGTGCCACCAGCAGAGATCCGGGGCTTGGCAACACCATATATTTT. Its translation is CATSRDPGLGNTIYF. The full variable domain, in which reference TRBV15 and TRBJ1-3 provide the parts outside the CDR3, is DAMVIQNPRYQVTQFGKPVTLSCSQTLNHNVMYWYQQKSSQAPKLLFHYYDKDFNNEADTPDNFQSRRPNTSFCFLDIRSPGLGDTAMYLCATSRDPGLGNTIYFGEGSWLTVV.

The chain is built from TRBV10-3 and TRBJ2-7; D is tentatively TRBD1 or TRBD2 (6 bases each). The CDR3 runs 14 residues. CDR1 and CDR2 (germline): ENHRY, SYGVKD. V gave up 5 bases and J gave up 5 bases, with 16 bases separating them. CDR3 coding DNA: TGTGCCATCAGTCGACGGGGGCAGGATGACGAGCAGTACTTC. The encoded protein is CAISRRGQDDEQYF.

V is TRBV12-3 or TRBV12-4 and J is TRBJ1-1; maybe TRBD1 (5 bases). Trimming stripped 3 bases from V and 11 bases from J, with 19 bases between. The CDR3 consists of 14 residues. This CDR3 reads CASSFRARFDEAFF. The DNA of the CDR3 is TGTGCCAGCAGTTTCAGGGCACGGTTTGACGAGGCTTTCTTT.

This clonotype appeared many times. This chain links TRBV7-8 with TRBJ1-4, with TRBD1 as a possible D gene (5 bases). V was shortened by 2 bases and J by 2 bases, with 12 bases between the two germline ends. Germline assignment: CDR1 SGHVS and CDR2 FQNEAQ. The CDR3 runs 16 residues. This CDR3 reads CASSLSAGRTNEKLFF. In DNA form, the CDR3 reads TGTGCCAGCAGCTTATCAGCAGGGAGGACTAATGAAAAACTGTTTTTT. Combining the CDR3 with reference TRBV7-8 and TRBJ1-4 gives the whole variable domain GAGVSQSPRYKVAKRGQDVALRCDPISGHVSLFWYQQALGQGPEFLTYFQNEAQLDKSGLPSDRFFAERPEGSVSTLKIQRTQQEDSAVYLCASSLSAGRTNEKLFFGSGTQLSVL.

This clonotype was seen many times. The chain carries TRBV28 and TRBJ1-4; D uncertain. Germline V CDR1 and CDR2: MDHEN, SYDVKM. The length of the CDR3 is 14 residues. V was trimmed by 8 bases and J by 5 bases, leaving 15 bases between them. CDR3 loop: CASSEPQPNEKLFF. CDR3 bases: TGTGCCAGCTCGGAACCGCAGCCGAATGAAAAACTGTTTTTT.

The chain has TRBV7-9 and TRBJ1-2; 7 bases map to TRBD1. The CDR3 covers 16 residues. With 1 base clipped from V and 1 base from J, the junction kept 6 bases outside the gene matches. Germline V CDR1 and CDR2: SEHNR, FQNEAQ (reference sequence). In DNA, the CDR3 is TGTGCCAGCAGCTTAGAGACAGGGCAAATTAACTATGGCTACACCTTC. Amino acid sequence: CASSLETGQINYGYTF. Looking up the rest from reference TRBV7-9 and TRBJ1-2 gives the full variable domain: DTGVSQNPRHKITKRGQNVTFRCDPISEHNRLYWYRQTLGQGPEFLTYFQNEAQLEKSRLLSDRFSAERPKGSFSTLEIQRTEQGDSAMYLCASSLETGQINYGYTFGSGTRLTVV.

The genes are TRBV11-2 and TRBJ2-7, with D maybe TRBD1 (6 bases). Per the germline V gene, CDR1 is SGHAT and CDR2 is FQNNGV. V lost 2 bases, J lost 2 bases, and 10 bases lay in between. The CDR3 has 14 amino acids. The CDR3 region has the DNA TGTGCCAGCAGCTTATTACAGGGCACCTACGAGCAGTACTTC. Translated, it gives CASSLLQGTYEQYF.

The chain has TRBV6-5 and TRBJ1-1, with 8 bases matching TRBD1. Trimming removed 2 bases from V and 4 bases from J; junction bases left unmatched: 12. The CDR3 loop spans 17 amino acids. Germline values: CDR1 MNHEY, CDR2 SVGAGI. The CDR3 region has the DNA TGTGCCAGCAGTTACGGCAGGGGGCTTGTAGTAAGCACTGAAGCTTTCTTT. Translation gives CASSYGRGLVVSTEAFF.